This TCR beta chain was documented in a study of CD8 T cells in Susac syndrome. This clonotype appeared a single time. One end of the junction varies from germline; a read error may be responsible. With random hexamers, reverse transcription was performed on about 0.5 to 1 ug of RNA. MiXCR was run by TCRdb on the immunoSEQ multiplex PCR reads, yielding one entry per CDR3 protein. The data hold about 47,000 distinct CDR3 sequences, with around 92% observed a single time. Germline-derived CDR1 and CDR2 are LGHDT and YNNKEL (reference sequence). The CDR3 has 18 residues. The chain is built from TRBV3-1 and TRBJ2-3, with D maybe TRBD2 (6 bases). This TCR derives from a human donor in good health. Sequenced material: CD8+ T cells from PBMCs. The CDR3 is CTSSQDRREDINTDTQYF. CDR3 coding DNA: TGTACCAGCAGCCAAGATCGAAGGGAGGACATTAACACAGATACGCAGTATTTT.